Described below is a single T cell receptor beta chain sequence and its context. The data derive from a study of blood T cell repertoires in COVID-19. Overall study context: Samples representing acute and convalescent COVID-19 were sourced from the United States, Italy and Spain. The analysed material was cDNA or gDNA that came from T cells, B-cell-depleted T cells, or PBMCs.

In the original processing: From reference gene primer amplification, estimates of nucleated cell counts were derived. Repertoires were generated with immunoSEQ multiplex PCR, while TCRdb's copy carries only in-frame clones and drops some. V and J calls and clone size come straight from that table; D and trimming were deduced from the DNA. The repertoire includes 130,000 to 150,000 clones, around 79% of them detected once, and approximately 3.6% sits in the top ten. This TCR was sampled from a man aged 55 to 69 with acute or convalescent COVID-19. Sequenced input: peripheral blood.

The DNA of the CDR3 is TGCGCCAGCAGCTTCCGGGACAGGGGGATTGGCACTGAAGCTTTCTTT. Translation gives CASSFRDRGIGTEAFF. V and J are TRBV5-1 and TRBJ1-1, with TRBD1 matching 11 bases. The CDR3 is made up of 16 amino acids. The ends lost 2 bases at V and 4 bases at J; junction bases unmatched: 7. Germline-derived CDR1 and CDR2 are SGHRS and YFSETQ.